This entry describes one T cell receptor beta chain. The germline V gene has CDR1 GTSNPN and CDR2 SVGIG (reference sequence). This CDR3 spans 11 amino acids. V was shortened by 8 bases and J by 6 bases, with 14 bases between the two germline ends. With 60 Vbeta and 13 Jbeta primers, the PCR was carried out. Here immunoSEQ multiplex PCR was the method, and the copy in TCRdb shows in-frame clones only, minus some. The sample holds some 100,000 clones, approximately 81% seen once. This sample is part of a study of cytomegalovirus exposure and HLA in healthy donors. The source material was PBMCs. The chain joins TRBV30 to TRBJ2-7; a possible D gene is TRBD1 (5 bases). The sequence derives from a male donor in good health and CMV-seropositive. The CDR3 is CAGQGFGEQYF. Written as DNA, the CDR3 is TGTGCCGGCCAGGGTTTCGGCGAGCAGTACTTC.